This T cell receptor (beta chain) was documented in a study of T cells after somatic rescue of genetic block. V was pared by 3 bases and J by 4 bases, with 12 bases between. The CDR3 length is 15 residues. CDR1 and CDR2 (germline): MNHEY, SVGAGI. The repertoire was sequenced with immunoSEQ multiplex PCR; TCRdb's copy has only in-frame clones and lacks some. Of about 70,000 clones in the sample, 92% were seen once. The sequenced sample was peripheral blood mononuclear cells (PBMCs). The chain joins TRBV6-5 to TRBJ2-2; D may be TRBD2 (7 bases). This receptor was obtained from a man aged 40-55 years. CDR3 sequence (DNA): TGTGCCAGCAGTTATGCGGGGGCGGTCACCGGGGAGCTGTTTTTT. It is translated as CASSYAGAVTGELFF.